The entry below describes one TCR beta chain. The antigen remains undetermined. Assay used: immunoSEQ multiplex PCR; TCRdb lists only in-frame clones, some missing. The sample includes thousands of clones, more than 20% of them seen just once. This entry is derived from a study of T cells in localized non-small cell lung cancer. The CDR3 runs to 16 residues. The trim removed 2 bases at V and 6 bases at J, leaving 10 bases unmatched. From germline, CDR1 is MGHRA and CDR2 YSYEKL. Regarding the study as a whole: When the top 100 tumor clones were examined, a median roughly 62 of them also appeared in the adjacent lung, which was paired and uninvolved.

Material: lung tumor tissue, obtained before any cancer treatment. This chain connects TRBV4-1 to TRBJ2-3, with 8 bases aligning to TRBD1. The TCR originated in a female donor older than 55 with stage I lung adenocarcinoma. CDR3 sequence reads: CASSQSGTGRGDTQYF. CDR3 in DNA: TGCGCCAGCAGCCAATCCGGGACAGGAAGGGGTGATACGCAGTATTTT.